Reported below is one TCR beta chain. This entry belongs to a study of T cell responses to AZD1222 COVID-19 vaccine. Trimming at V came to 0 bases and at J to 6 bases, leaving 7 bases not matched to a gene. This CDR3 is built from 15 residues. The germline gives CDR1 MNHEY, CDR2 SVGEGT. Only in-frame clones appear in the TCRdb table, and some are missing; sequencing was by immunoSEQ multiplex PCR. This sample has more than 75,000 clones, with 90% found just once. This clonotype originated in an adult who received the AZD1222 COVID-19 vaccine. The sample consisted of peripheral blood, taken 28 days after the second AZD1222 dose. The rearrangement uses TRBV6-2 or TRBV6-3 and TRBJ1-2, with TRBD1 matching over 7 bases. The CDR3 coding sequence is TGTGCCAGCAGTTACTCTCCGACAGGGTCGGATGGCTACACCTTC. Amino acid sequence: CASSYSPTGSDGYTF.